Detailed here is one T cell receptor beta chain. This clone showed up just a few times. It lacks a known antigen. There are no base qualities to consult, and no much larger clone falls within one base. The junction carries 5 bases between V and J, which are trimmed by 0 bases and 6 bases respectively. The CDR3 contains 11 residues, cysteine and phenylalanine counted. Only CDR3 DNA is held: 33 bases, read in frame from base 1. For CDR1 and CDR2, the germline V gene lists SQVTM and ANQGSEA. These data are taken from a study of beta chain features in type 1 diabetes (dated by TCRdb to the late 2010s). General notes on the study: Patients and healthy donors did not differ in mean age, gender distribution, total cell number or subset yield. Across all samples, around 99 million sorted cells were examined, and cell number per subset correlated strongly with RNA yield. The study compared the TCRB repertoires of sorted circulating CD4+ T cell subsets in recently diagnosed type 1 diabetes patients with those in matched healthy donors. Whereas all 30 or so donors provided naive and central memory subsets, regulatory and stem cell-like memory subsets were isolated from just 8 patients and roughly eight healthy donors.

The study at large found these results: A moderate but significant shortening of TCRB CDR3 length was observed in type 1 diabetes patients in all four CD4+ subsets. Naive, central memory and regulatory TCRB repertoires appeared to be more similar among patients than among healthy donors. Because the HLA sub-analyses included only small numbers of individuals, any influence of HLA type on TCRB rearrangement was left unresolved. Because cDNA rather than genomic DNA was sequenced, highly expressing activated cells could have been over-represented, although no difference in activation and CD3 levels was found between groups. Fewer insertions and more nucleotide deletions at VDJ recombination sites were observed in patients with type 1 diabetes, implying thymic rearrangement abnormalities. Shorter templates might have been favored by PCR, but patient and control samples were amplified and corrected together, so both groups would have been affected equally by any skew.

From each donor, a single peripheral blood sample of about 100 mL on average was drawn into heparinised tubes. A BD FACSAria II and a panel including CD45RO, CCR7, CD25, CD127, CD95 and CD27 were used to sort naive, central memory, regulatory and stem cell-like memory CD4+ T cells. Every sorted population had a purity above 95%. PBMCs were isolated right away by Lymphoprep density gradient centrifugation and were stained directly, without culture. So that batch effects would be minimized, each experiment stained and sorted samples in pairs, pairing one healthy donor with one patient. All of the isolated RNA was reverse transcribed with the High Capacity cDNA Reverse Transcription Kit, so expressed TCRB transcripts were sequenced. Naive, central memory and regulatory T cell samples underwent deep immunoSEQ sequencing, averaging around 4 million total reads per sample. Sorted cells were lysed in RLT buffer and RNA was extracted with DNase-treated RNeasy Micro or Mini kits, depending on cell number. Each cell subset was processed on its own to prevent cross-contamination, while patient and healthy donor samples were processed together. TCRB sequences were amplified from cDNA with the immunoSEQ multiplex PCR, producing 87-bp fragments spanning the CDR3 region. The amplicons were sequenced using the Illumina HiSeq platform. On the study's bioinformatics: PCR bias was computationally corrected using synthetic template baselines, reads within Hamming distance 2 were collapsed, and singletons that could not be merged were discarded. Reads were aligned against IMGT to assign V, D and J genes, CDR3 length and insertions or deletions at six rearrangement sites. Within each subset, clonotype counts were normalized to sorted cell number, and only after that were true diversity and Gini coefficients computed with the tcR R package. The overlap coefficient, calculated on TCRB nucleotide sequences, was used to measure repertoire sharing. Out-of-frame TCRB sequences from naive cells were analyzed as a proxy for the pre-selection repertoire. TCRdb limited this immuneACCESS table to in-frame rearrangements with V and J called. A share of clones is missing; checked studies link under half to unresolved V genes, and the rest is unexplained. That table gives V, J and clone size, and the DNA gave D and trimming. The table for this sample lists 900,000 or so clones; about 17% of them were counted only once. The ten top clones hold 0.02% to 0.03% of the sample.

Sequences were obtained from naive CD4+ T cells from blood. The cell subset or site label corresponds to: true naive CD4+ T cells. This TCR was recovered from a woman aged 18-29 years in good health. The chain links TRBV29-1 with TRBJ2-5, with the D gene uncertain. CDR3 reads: CSVEDRQTQYF. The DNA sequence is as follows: TGCAGCGTTGAAGATCGCCAGACCCAGTACTTC.